These 19 T cell receptor beta chains were sequenced from one sample in a study of CD8+ T cells in alopecia areata. The treatment here: oral pan-JAK inhibitor, 5-10 mg twice daily. Once RNA had been extracted, it was reverse transcribed into cDNA to act as the sequencing template. Clones were read by immunoSEQ multiplex PCR, and TCRdb kept only the in-frame ones, dropping some. The sample includes tens of thousands of clones, 25% to 35% of them seen just once. The sequenced sample was CD8+ T cells sorted from blood, obtained at week 4, from a patient treated with tofacitinib. Receptors were obtained from a human donor with alopecia areata.

The CDR3 DNA sequence: TGTGCCAGCAGCTTAGGGGCCTCCTACGAGCAGTACTTC. This sequence encodes CASSLGASYEQYF. The gene calls are TRBV11-2 and TRBJ2-7; D unclear. The CDR3 sequence is 13 residues long. The V gene's germline CDR1 is SGHAT and CDR2 FQNNGV. V lost 1 base, J lost 0 bases, and 4 bases lay in between. Full variable domain (rest looked up from reference TRBV11-2 and TRBJ2-7): EAGVAQSPRYKIIEKRQSVAFWCNPISGHATLYWYQQILGQGPKLLIQFQNNGVVDDSQLPKDRFSAERLKGVDSTLKIQPAKLEDSAVYLCASSLGASYEQYFGPGTRLTVT.

This clone was seen only a few times. As DNA, the CDR3 is TGTGCCAGCGGGGGCTCCTACGAGCAGTACTTC. Protein product: CASGGSYEQYF. The V and J genes are TRBV7-9 and TRBJ2-7; perhaps D is TRBD1 or TRBD2 (5 bases each). This CDR3 contains 11 residues. Germline loops: CDR1 SEHNR, CDR2 FQNEAQ (reference sequence). V lost 8 bases, J lost 0 bases, and 5 bases lay in between.

This clone was observed a handful of times. This chain links TRBV29-1 with TRBJ2-1; 7 bases agree with TRBD2. V was pared by 4 bases and J by 4 bases, with 13 bases of the junction left unmatched. The V gene's germline CDR1 is SQVTM and CDR2 ANQGSEA. CDR3 length: 16 amino acids. The CDR3 loop reads CSVVYRLAAEYNEQFF. CDR3 nucleotide sequence: TGCAGCGTTGTGTATCGTCTAGCGGCAGAATACAATGAGCAGTTCTTC.

This clone has more than one count but fewer than ten. This rearrangement joins TRBV5-1 to TRBJ2-2; D is possibly TRBD1 (6 bases). Germline CDR1 is SGHRS and CDR2 is YFSETQ. The length of the CDR3 is 14 residues. Trimming took off 7 bases at V and 0 bases at J, with 10 bases between the two ends. The CDR3 bases are TGCGCCAGCTCCGGGACACCGAACACCGGGGAGCTGTTTTTT. This translates into CASSGTPNTGELFF.

The chain employs TRBV15 and TRBJ2-7; D is uncertain. The germline V and J ends were trimmed by 0 bases and 3 bases, with 9 bases remaining between them. Germline V gene sequence: CDR1 LNHNV, CDR2 YYDKDF (reference sequence). The CDR3 totals 14 residues. The CDR3 spells CATSREGTRYEQYF. CDR3 DNA sequence: TGTGCCACCAGCAGAGAGGGAACACGCTACGAGCAGTACTTC.

To note about this clone: This sample includes further DNA sequences coding for the same CDR3. The chain employs TRBV5-6 and TRBJ2-7; 9 bases match TRBD1. CDR1 SGHDT and CDR2 YYEEEE come from the germline V gene. This CDR3 is 14 amino acids long. The V gene end was trimmed by 4 bases and the J gene end by 4 bases; junction bases not matched to a gene: 6. The CDR3 DNA follows: TGTGCCAGCAGCCCCGGGACAGGGAGTTACGAGCAGTACTTC. Translation: CASSPGTGSYEQYF. Supplemented by reference TRBV5-6 and TRBJ2-7, the full variable domain reads DAGVTQSPTHLIKTRGQQVTLRCSPKSGHDTVSWYQQALGQGPQFIFQYYEEEERQRGNFPDRFSGHQFPNYSSELNVNALLLGDSALYLCASSPGTGSYEQYFGPGTRLTVT.

This clone came up a few times. This rearrangement joins TRBV4-1 to TRBJ1-1; D uncertain. CDR1 and CDR2 from the germline V gene are MGHRA and YSYEKL. The CDR3 is 17 residues long. Deletions cut 0 bases from V and 4 bases from J, with 18 bases between. CDR3 protein: CASSQDVKSGVGTEAFF. The CDR3 coding sequence is TGCGCCAGCAGCCAAGACGTAAAATCGGGAGTTGGCACTGAAGCTTTCTTT.

The chain uses TRBV28 and TRBJ2-5, with 11 bases that match TRBD2. There are 16 residues in the CDR3. Trimming removed 6 bases from V and 2 bases from J; junction bases left unmatched: 8. Germline CDR1 MDHEN, CDR2 SYDVKM. CDR3 protein: CASRPTSGSWQETQYF. In DNA form, the CDR3 reads TGTGCCAGCAGACCTACTAGCGGGAGCTGGCAAGAGACCCAGTACTTC. Full variable domain (rest looked up from reference TRBV28 and TRBJ2-5): DVKVTQSSRYLVKRTGEKVFLECVQDMDHENMFWYRQDPGLGLRLIYFSYDVKMKEKGDIPEGYSVSREKKERFSLILESASTNQTSMYLCASRPTSGSWQETQYFGPGTRLLVL.

Details on this clone: This specimen includes other DNA sequences encoding the same CDR3. This chain uses TRBV29-1 with TRBJ2-7, with TRBD1 matching over 7 bases. The germline CDR1 and CDR2 sequences are SQVTM and ANQGSEA. The V and J ends lost 4 bases and 0 bases, in that order; junction bases with no gene match: 0. The CDR3 is 12 residues long. CDR3 in amino acids: CSVGDSSYEQYF. The CDR3 coding sequence is TGCAGCGTTGGGGACAGCTCCTACGAGCAGTACTTC.

The rearrangement joins TRBV5-6 to TRBJ2-1; TRBD2 matches at 9 bases. The germline V gene encodes CDR1 SGHDT and CDR2 YYEEEE. This CDR3 comprises 15 residues. The trim removed 6 bases at V and 7 bases at J, leaving 11 bases unmatched. The CDR3 protein is CASISRGGRGNEQFF. CDR3 DNA sequence: TGTGCCAGCATCTCCCGGGGCGGGAGGGGGAATGAGCAGTTCTTC.

This clone was detected only a few times. The chain combines TRBV11-2 with TRBJ1-1; no firm D call. The ends were cut back, 7 bases at V and 4 bases at J, with 7 bases in the middle. CDR3 length: 11 residues. In germline, CDR1 is SGHAT, CDR2 FQNNGV. The CDR3 spells CASIKSTEAFF. The CDR3 DNA reads TGTGCCAGCATCAAATCCACTGAAGCTTTCTTT.

About this clone: An end of the junction differs from the germline gene, which may be a read error. The rearrangement uses TRBV29-1 and TRBJ2-4, with D unresolved. Germline values: CDR1 SQVTM, CDR2 ANQGSEA. The CDR3 is 10 amino acids. CDR3 protein: CSVTINVQYF. The CDR3 coding sequence is TGCAGCGTTACAATAAACGTTCAGTACTTC. Supplemented by reference TRBV29-1 and TRBJ2-4, the full variable domain reads SAVISQKPSRDICQRGTSLTIQCQVDSQVTMMFWYRQQPGQSLTLIATANQGSEATYESGFVIDKFPISRPNLTFSTLTVSNMSPEDSSIYLCSVTINVQYFGAGTRLSVL.

This clone has a handful of counts. The rearrangement uses TRBV27 and TRBJ2-5; D is possibly TRBD2 (5 bases). Between the trimmed V and J ends, which lost 8 bases and 7 bases, there was a span of 17 bases. The V gene's germline CDR1 is MNHEY and CDR2 SMNVEV (reference sequence). This CDR3 comprises 13 residues. The CDR3 protein is CASSMGRGGTQYF. For the CDR3, the DNA is TGTGCCAGCTCCATGGGCAGAGGAGGGACCCAGTACTTC.

This clone was seen repeatedly, ten times or more. The J gene is TRBJ2-3, the V gene TRBV7-9; D is undetermined. V was trimmed by 3 bases and J by 6 bases, leaving 19 bases between them. The CDR3 extends over 16 amino acids. Germline CDR1 reads SEHNR; CDR2 reads FQNEAQ (reference sequence). This CDR3 reads CASSFRPDIQMDTQYF. CDR3 sequence (DNA): TGTGCCAGCAGCTTTCGCCCAGACATTCAAATGGATACGCAGTATTTT.

This chain connects TRBV25-1 to TRBJ2-7, with D hard to call. Germline-derived CDR1 and CDR2 are MGHDK and SYGVNS. Trimming removed 4 bases at V and 4 bases at J, with 5 bases between. The CDR3 is 11 amino acids. CDR3 protein: CASSVSYEQYF. In DNA form, the CDR3 reads TGTGCCAGCAGTGTGAGTTACGAGCAGTACTTC.

The chain links TRBV29-1 to TRBJ1-2; no firm D call. Germline V CDR1 and CDR2: SQVTM, ANQGSEA. The CDR3 totals 11 residues. V gave up 5 bases and J gave up 5 bases, with 9 bases separating them. CDR3 amino acids: CSVIFGYGYTF. CDR3 nucleotides: TGCAGCGTTATCTTCGGATATGGCTACACCTTC.

The CDR3 spells CASSPAGGSEQFF. CDR3 nucleotide sequence: TGTGCCAGCAGCCCCGCAGGGGGCAGTGAGCAGTTCTTC. The chain has TRBV5-4 and TRBJ2-1, with TRBD1 matching 8 bases. The CDR3 contains 13 residues. Germline V gene sequence: CDR1 SGHNT, CDR2 YYREEE (reference sequence). V dropped 4 bases and J dropped 9; count of bases not matched to a gene: 6.

The V and J genes are TRBV28 and TRBJ2-7, with a possible D match to TRBD2 (6 bases). Germline CDR1 and CDR2: MDHEN and SYDVKM. Trimming pared 3 bases from V and 0 bases from J, leaving 21 bases between. The CDR3 totals 18 residues. CDR3 protein: CASSFRPTSSAVSYEQYF. CDR3 DNA: TGTGCCAGCAGTTTTCGTCCCACCTCTAGCGCCGTCTCCTACGAGCAGTACTTC. The complete variable domain, with remaining parts taken from reference TRBV28 and TRBJ2-7, reads DVKVTQSSRYLVKRTGEKVFLECVQDMDHENMFWYRQDPGLGLRLIYFSYDVKMKEKGDIPEGYSVSREKKERFSLILESASTNQTSMYLCASSFRPTSSAVSYEQYFGPGTRLTVT.

CDR3 bases: TGTGCCAGTCAATCGAGCGGGGACGGGGCCCAGCATTTT. Its translation: CASQSSGDGAQHF. The chain is built from TRBV5-6 and TRBJ1-5; a weak D match, TRBD1 (5 bases). The CDR3 runs 13 residues. The V and J ends lost 8 bases and 11 bases respectively, with 20 bases between them. Germline CDR1 is SGHDT and CDR2 is YYEEEE.